These 4 T cell receptor beta chains originate from one sample sequenced in a study of Graves' ophthalmopathy and Graves' hyperthyroidism. For repertoire sequencing, the TCR beta CDR3 regions were amplified from RNA transcripts. HTBI primers were employed in first-round RT-PCR, then a second-round multiplex PCR followed. TCRdb fed the multiplex PCR reads into MiXCR, producing one record per CDR3 protein. Here the sample spans about 1.1 million distinct CDR3 sequences, 35% to 45% being singletons. Sample: peripheral blood or thyroid tissue (not recorded which). These receptors were taken from an adult man with Graves' hyperthyroidism.

In its sample, this clonotype was seen a few times. V usage is TRBV20-1 and J usage is TRBJ1-2; D is perhaps TRBD1 (5 bases). Germline loops: CDR1 DFQATT, CDR2 SNEGSKA (reference sequence). Trimming shortened V by 6 bases and J by 11 bases, and 28 bases separated the two germline ends. The CDR3 is 15 amino acids. CDR3 bases: TGCAGTGCAAAGCCCCTAGGGAGACAGAGTCTTGTATACACCTTC. This codes for CSAKPLGRQSLVYTF.

This clonotype was counted at least ten times. V usage is TRBV10-3 and J usage is TRBJ2-5; 8 nucleotides match TRBD2. After removal of 8 bases from V and 5 bases from J, the junction contained 4 bases not matched to a gene. The CDR3 length is 12 residues. CDR1 is ENHRY and CDR2 is SYGVKD in the germline V gene. CDR3 in amino acids: CAIGAGVETQYF. As DNA, the CDR3 is TGTGCCATCGGAGCGGGAGTGGAGACCCAGTACTTC.

There are many counts of this clonotype. The gene calls are TRBV2 and TRBJ2-7; D remains unclear. The CDR3 totals 15 residues. Germline values: CDR1 SNHLY, CDR2 FYNNEI. The V and J ends lost 2 bases and 3 bases respectively, with 14 bases between them. CDR3 coding DNA: TGTGCCAGCAGTGAAAGGGCAGGAATAGGCTACGAGCAGTACTTC. It yields the protein CASSERAGIGYEQYF.

This clonotype has ten or more counts. This chain links TRBV9 with TRBJ1-1; 9 nucleotides align to TRBD1. There are 14 residues in the CDR3. Germline CDR1 and CDR2: SGDLS and YYNGEE. The J segment lost 3 bases and the V segment lost 4 bases, leaving 4 bases of the junction unmatched. The CDR3 coding sequence is TGTGCCAGCAGCCCCAGGACAGGGGACACTGAAGCTTTCTTT. It yields the protein CASSPRTGDTEAFF.